This T cell receptor (beta chain) was profiled in a study of vaccination effects on CD4 cells after COVID-19. CD4+ T cells specific for antigen were expanded with viral peptide pools by the ViraFEST assay before sequencing. Following 10 days of culture, CD4+ T cells were isolated. Vaccine recipients lacked prior SARS-CoV-2 infection and had negative nucleocapsid antibodies. The researchers cultured approximately 2 million PBMC per well with 9.5 to 10 IU/ml IL-2 and roughly 10 ug/ml peptides. The protocol was immunoSEQ multiplex PCR, while the TCRdb copy is restricted to in-frame clones and leaves out a portion. The sample lists 55,000 to 75,000 clones, more than 70% occurring once. In its sample, this clone was seen a few times. Its target is unknown. The V and J ends lost 6 bases and 8 bases respectively, with 16 bases between them. The CDR3 is 13 residues long. Whole-study results and caveats: Convalescent patients were scarce, and early post-infection timepoints were absent. Pronounced clonal contraction occurred in clones induced by infection and by vaccine late after vaccination.

Sequencing used CD4+ T cells from PBMCs cultured with HCoV-NL63 spike peptides, obtained before COVID-19 vaccination. This chain connects TRBV12-3 or TRBV12-4 to TRBJ1-2; D is unclear. The sequence was collected from a human donor who received a COVID-19 vaccine. The CDR3 DNA follows: TGTGCCAGCAGCCTCCGGCCGACCGCAGGCTACACCTTC. Its translation is CASSLRPTAGYTF.